This passage covers 25 T cell receptor beta chains from one sample sequenced in a study of T cells after yellow fever vaccination. In TCRdb, the 5' RACE reads were re-called with MiXCR into one record per CDR3 protein. The sample contains under 400,000 distinct CDR3 sequences, around 10% of which appear only once. Sequences were derived from PBMCs, sampled on the day of the first yellow fever vaccination. These receptor sequences come from a man aged 18 to 29 who received the YFV17D yellow fever vaccine.

This clonotype was observed a few times. The rearrangement links TRBV28 to TRBJ2-7; D unclear. The CDR3 is 12 residues long. Germline V gene sequence: CDR1 MDHEN, CDR2 SYDVKM. The V end was cut by 6 bases, the J end by 2 bases, with 8 bases between. The CDR3 protein is CASSRNTYEQYV. DNA for the CDR3: TGTGCCAGCAGCCGAAATACCTACGAGCAGTACGTC.

This clonotype was counted only a few times. The V call is TRBV6-1, the J call TRBJ2-2, with 7 nucleotides matching TRBD1. The V gene's germline CDR1 is MNHNS and CDR2 SASEGT. V was pared by 6 bases and J by 9 bases, with 13 bases of the junction left unmatched. This CDR3 has 15 residues. CDR3 loop: CASSLQGRLGRELFF. DNA for the CDR3: TGTGCCAGCAGCCTACAGGGGCGATTAGGGCGGGAGCTGTTTTTT.

This sequence joins TRBV19 and TRBJ1-1, with D perhaps TRBD1 (6 bases). Trimming took off 6 bases at V and 10 bases at J, with 21 bases between the two ends. The CDR3 totals 14 residues. Germline loops: CDR1 LNHDA, CDR2 SQIVND (reference sequence). In DNA form, the CDR3 reads TGTGCCAGTAGACAAACCATCCGACAGGATCGAGCTTTCTTT. Amino acid sequence: CASRQTIRQDRAFF.

This clonotype was detected only a few times. V is TRBV27 and J is TRBJ1-1; D call uncertain. V was cut by 2 bases and J by 4 bases, with 8 bases left in between. The CDR3 has 13 residues. CDR1 is MNHEY and CDR2 is SMNVEV in the germline V gene (reference sequence). The CDR3 coding sequence is TGTGCCAGCAGTTTACTCGAGTCCACTGAAGCTTTCTTT. This translates into CASSLLESTEAFF.

V and J are TRBV6-6 and TRBJ2-1; no definite D call. This CDR3 has 10 residues. The germline CDR1 and CDR2 sequences are MNHNY and SVGAGI (reference sequence). The V and J ends lost 4 bases and 9 bases respectively, with 4 bases between them. CDR3 amino acids: CASSSVEQFF. CDR3 coding DNA: TGTGCCAGCAGTTCGGTTGAGCAGTTCTTC.

This clonotype was observed a handful of times. The chain is built from TRBV7-8 and TRBJ2-7; D gene unclear. The length of the CDR3 is 12 residues. CDR1 is SGHVS, CDR2 FQNEAQ, per germline. Trimming removed 0 bases from V and 7 bases from J, with 7 bases in between. Written as DNA, the CDR3 is TGTGCCAGCAGCTTAGCTCCGAATGAGCAGTACGTC. Translation gives CASSLAPNEQYV.

This clonotype has only a few counts. This sequence joins TRBV6-5 and TRBJ1-5; TRBD1 might be the D (6 bases). The CDR3 totals 14 residues. Germline CDR1 is MNHEY and CDR2 is SVGAGI. V was trimmed by 4 bases and J by 4 bases, leaving 11 bases between them. The CDR3 sequence is CASSWGGGNQPQHF. The CDR3 DNA reads as TGTGCCAGCAGTTGGGGAGGGGGAAATCAGCCCCAGCATTTT.

Notes on this clonotype: Compared with germline, one end of the junction differs, possibly owing to a read error. The gene calls are TRBV6-2 or TRBV6-3 and TRBJ2-1; D possibly corresponds to TRBD2 (5 bases). Germline loops: CDR1 MNHEY, CDR2 SVGEGT. The CDR3 is made up of 16 amino acids. The CDR3 spells CASSSWAGTRYNELFF. The CDR3 DNA is TGTGCCAGCAGTTCATGGGCGGGTACACGCTACAATGAGCTGTTCTTC.

This clonotype came up a few times. J is TRBJ2-3 and V is TRBV3-1; no clear D gene. Germline values: CDR1 LGHDT, CDR2 YNNKEL (reference sequence). Trimming cost V 4 bases and J 2 bases, with 13 bases left between them. The CDR3 contains 15 residues. DNA of the CDR3: TGTGCCAGCAGCCCCGTTTACGGCGACACAGATACGCAGTATTTT. Translation gives CASSPVYGDTDTQYF.

Only a few counts were recorded for this clonotype. The chain has TRBV7-3 and TRBJ2-1; 10 bases match TRBD2. J gave up 5 bases and V 2 bases, and 3 bases lay outside the gene matches. Germline V gives CDR1 SGHTA, CDR2 FQGTGA. This CDR3 is built from 15 residues. The CDR3 bases are TGTGCCAGCAGCTTAGAACTAGCGGGGAACAATGAGCAGTTCTTC. It is translated as CASSLELAGNNEQFF. The entire variable domain, with the rest obtained from reference TRBV7-3 and TRBJ2-1, is as follows: GAGVSQTPSNKVTEKGKYVELRCDPISGHTALYWYRQSLGQGPEFLIYFQGTGAADDSGLPNDRFFAVRPEGSVSTLKIQRTERGDSAVYLCASSLELAGNNEQFFGPGTRLTVL.

The chain joins TRBV5-1 to TRBJ2-1; D may match TRBD1 or TRBD2 (5 bases each). Per the germline V gene, CDR1 is SGHRS and CDR2 is YFSETQ. The V and J ends lost 1 base and 6 bases respectively, with 8 bases between them. The CDR3 length is 13 residues. In DNA form, the CDR3 reads TGCGCCAGCAGCTTGATGGGGGTCAATGAGCAGTTCTTC. Protein product: CASSLMGVNEQFF.

The gene calls are TRBV6-1 and TRBJ2-2; unclear D gene. The CDR3 spans 16 residues. V lost 11 bases and J lost 0, with 19 bases in between. Germline V gives CDR1 MNHNS, CDR2 SASEGT. This CDR3 reads CAVLLPLNANTGELFF. Here the CDR3 DNA reads TGTGCCGTCCTTCTGCCTCTTAACGCGAACACCGGGGAGCTGTTTTTT.

This clonotype came up a few times. The chain employs TRBV12-3 or TRBV12-4 and TRBJ2-2, with 10 bases fitting TRBD1. V trimming: 7 bases; J trimming: 5 bases; junction bases outside the gene matches: 4. The CDR3 covers 14 residues. CDR3 sequence (DNA): TGTGCCAGCACCGGACAGGGGGGGACCGGGGAGCTGTTTTTT. Amino acids: CASTGQGGTGELFF.

This clonotype appeared many times. The genes are TRBV6-1 and TRBJ2-5; TRBD2 aligns across 7 bases. The CDR3 totals 14 residues. CDR1 and CDR2 (germline): MNHNS, SASEGT. Trimming removed 7 bases from V and 9 bases from J; junction bases left unmatched: 14. The CDR3, as DNA: TGTGCCAGCACCGCTAGCCTGGGGGGGAGTCCCCAGTACTTC. Translated: CASTASLGGSPQYF.

The chain combines TRBV4-1 with TRBJ2-5, with D uncertain. Per the germline V gene, CDR1 is MGHRA and CDR2 is YSYEKL. CDR3 length: 13 residues. V dropped 4 bases and J dropped 5 bases, with 11 bases sitting between them. This CDR3 reads CASSPTPRETQYF. The CDR3 DNA reads TGCGCCAGCAGCCCCACCCCGAGGGAGACCCAGTACTTC.

The V gene is TRBV6-4, the J gene TRBJ2-3; 8 nucleotides match TRBD2. From germline, CDR1 is MRHNA and CDR2 SNTAGT. The CDR3 runs to 15 residues. J was trimmed by 2 bases and V by 2 bases; bases with no gene match: 3. In DNA, the CDR3 is TGTGCCAGCAGTGACACGGGGGGGCTCACAGATACGCAGTATTTT. This codes for CASSDTGGLTDTQYF.

This clonotype was recorded a few times. This chain links TRBV12-3 or TRBV12-4 with TRBJ2-7; 7 bases agree with TRBD1. This CDR3 has 14 amino acids. The ends lost 4 bases at V and 2 bases at J; junction bases unmatched: 5. DNA for the CDR3: TGTGCCAGCAGTTGGCTTACAGGGGCCTACGAGCAGTACTTC. Residues: CASSWLTGAYEQYF.

This clonotype was detected ten times or more. V gene TRBV12-3 or TRBV12-4 combines with J gene TRBJ2-7, with TRBD1 matching 8 bases. The CDR3 runs 15 residues. J was trimmed by 2 bases and V by 5 bases; bases with no gene match: 8. The DNA of the CDR3 is TGTGCCAGCAGTCGCCCAGGACAGGGTCCCTACGAGCAGTACTTC. Translated, it gives CASSRPGQGPYEQYF.

V and J are TRBV15 and TRBJ2-7; a weak D match, TRBD1 (5 bases). Trimming removed 0 bases from V and 6 bases from J, with 15 bases in between. CDR1 is LNHNV and CDR2 is YYDKDF in the germline V gene (reference sequence). The CDR3 has 15 residues. CDR3 bases: TGTGCCACCAGCAGAGATCACGGACAAATCACCGAGCAGTACTTC. Translated: CATSRDHGQITEQYF.

Written as DNA, the CDR3 is TGTGCCACCAACGAGCGGGGGCAGGGCACAGATACGCAGTATTTT. This codes for CATNERGQGTDTQYF. The V gene is TRBV10-3, the J gene TRBJ2-3; TRBD2 agrees at 8 bases. V shed 10 bases, J shed 1 base, and the junction held 10 bases outside the gene matches. The CDR3 has 15 amino acids. CDR1 is ENHRY and CDR2 is SYGVKD in the germline V gene.

The rearrangement links TRBV24-1 to TRBJ2-2; D is ambiguous. The V end lost 3 bases, the J end lost 4 bases, and 8 bases lay between the germline ends. CDR3 length: 14 residues. Germline CDR1 reads KGHDR; CDR2 reads SFDVKD. Written as DNA, the CDR3 is TGTGCCACCAGTGATCCCACAGTCACCGGGGAGCTGTTTTTT. It codes for CATSDPTVTGELFF.

In this sample, this clonotype turned up a few times. For the CDR3, the DNA is TGTGCCACCATCCAGTGGGATACGCAGTATTTT. The encoded protein is CATIQWDTQYF. The chain joins TRBV6-2 or TRBV6-3 to TRBJ2-3; D remains unclear. The ends were cut back, 10 bases at V and 6 bases at J, with 11 bases in the middle. The germline V gene encodes CDR1 MNHEY and CDR2 SVGEGT. The CDR3 contains 11 residues.

In its sample, this clonotype was seen once. The V call is TRBV7-8, the J call TRBJ1-1; D call uncertain. Germline values: CDR1 SGHVS, CDR2 FQNEAQ. V was trimmed by 2 bases and J by 3 bases, leaving 7 bases between them. The CDR3 is made up of 13 amino acids. For the CDR3, the DNA is TGTGCCAGCAGCTTACCAGGAGACACTGAAGCTTTCTTT. Protein sequence: CASSLPGDTEAFF.

This chain links TRBV10-3 with TRBJ2-3, with 13 bases identical to TRBD2. Germline lookup yields CDR1 ENHRY and CDR2 SYGVKD. This CDR3 contains 17 residues. With V trimmed by 2 bases and J by 4 bases, 6 bases remained unmatched. CDR3 residues: CAISEIRTSGGSDTQYF. In DNA form, the CDR3 reads TGTGCCATCAGTGAGATCAGGACTAGCGGGGGATCAGATACGCAGTATTTT.

This clonotype occurred a few times. This CDR3 reads CAWSGRDRSYEQYF. The CDR3 DNA sequence: TGTGCCTGGAGTGGCCGGGACCGCTCCTACGAGCAGTACTTC. The chain couples TRBV30 to TRBJ2-7; D possibly uses TRBD1 or TRBD2 (5 bases each). The CDR3 is 14 residues long. Trimming shortened V by 1 base and J by 0 bases, and 10 bases separated the two germline ends. Germline V gene sequence: CDR1 GTSNPN, CDR2 SVGIG (reference sequence).